The clone carrying this T cell receptor beta chain was seen at least ten times. Its antigen remains unidentified. Trimming at V came to 0 bases and at J to 7 bases, leaving 5 bases not matched to a gene. The CDR3 loop spans 14 amino acids. Germline CDR1 DFQATT, CDR2 SNEGSKA (reference sequence). A single record per CDR3 protein comes from TCRdb applying MiXCR to the 5' RACE reads. The sample has approximately 590,000 distinct CDR3 sequences; roughly 9.9% are singletons. Each donor (without exception) was a healthy Caucasian. The data are from a study of identical twins. Overall study results and limits: Where beta out-of-frame sequences were concerned, excess twin sharing was weaker. Analyses of zero insertions could, in part, be confounded by invariant MAIT and iNKT cells.

The same specimen was also included in a second study, on yellow fever vaccine responses in identical twins. According to that study: Reportedly, twins' vaccine T cell responses looked partly convergent and partly personalized.

The sequencing sample was made of PBMCs. The receptor was isolated from a woman between 18 and 30 years old in good health. The gene calls are TRBV20-1 and TRBJ2-1, with TRBD2 matching over 8 bases. The CDR3 coding sequence is TGCAGTGCTAGAGACATTCAGCGGGGGAATGAGCAGTTCTTC. It is translated as CSARDIQRGNEQFF.